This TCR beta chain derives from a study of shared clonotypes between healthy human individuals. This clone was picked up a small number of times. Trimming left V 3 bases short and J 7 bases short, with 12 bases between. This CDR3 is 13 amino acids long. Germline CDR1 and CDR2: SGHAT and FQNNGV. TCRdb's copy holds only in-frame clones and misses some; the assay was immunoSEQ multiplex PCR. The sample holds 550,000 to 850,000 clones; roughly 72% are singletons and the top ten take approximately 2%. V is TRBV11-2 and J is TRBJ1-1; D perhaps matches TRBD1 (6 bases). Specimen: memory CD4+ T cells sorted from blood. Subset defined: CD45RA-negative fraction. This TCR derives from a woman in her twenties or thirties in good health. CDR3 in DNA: TGTGCCAGCAGCTTTAGTCGGACAGTTGAAGCTTTCTTT. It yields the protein CASSFSRTVEAFF. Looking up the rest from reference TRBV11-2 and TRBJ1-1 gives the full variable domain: EAGVAQSPRYKIIEKRQSVAFWCNPISGHATLYWYQQILGQGPKLLIQFQNNGVVDDSQLPKDRFSAERLKGVDSTLKIQPAKLEDSAVYLCASSFSRTVEAFFGQGTRLTVV.